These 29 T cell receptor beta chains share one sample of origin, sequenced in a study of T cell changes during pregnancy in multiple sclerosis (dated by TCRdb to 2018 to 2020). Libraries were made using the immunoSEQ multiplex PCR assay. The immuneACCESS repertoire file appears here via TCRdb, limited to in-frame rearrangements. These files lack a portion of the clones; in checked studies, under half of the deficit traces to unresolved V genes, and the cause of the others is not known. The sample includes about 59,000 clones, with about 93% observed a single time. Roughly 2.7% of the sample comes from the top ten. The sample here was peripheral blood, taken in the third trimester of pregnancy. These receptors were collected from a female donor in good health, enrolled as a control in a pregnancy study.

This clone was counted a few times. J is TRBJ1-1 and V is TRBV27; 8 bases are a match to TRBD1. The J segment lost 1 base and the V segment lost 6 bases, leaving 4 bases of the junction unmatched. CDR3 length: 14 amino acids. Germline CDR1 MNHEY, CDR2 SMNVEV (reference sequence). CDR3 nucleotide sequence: TGTGCCAGCAGGGCTGGGACAGGGAACACTGAAGCTTTCTTT. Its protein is CASRAGTGNTEAFF.

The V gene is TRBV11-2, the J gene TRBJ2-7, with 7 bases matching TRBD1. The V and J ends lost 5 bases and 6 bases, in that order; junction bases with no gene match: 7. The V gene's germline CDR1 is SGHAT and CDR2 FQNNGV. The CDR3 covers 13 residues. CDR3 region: CASSGPGQFEQYF. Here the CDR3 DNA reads TGTGCCAGCAGCGGGCCGGGACAGTTCGAGCAGTACTTC.

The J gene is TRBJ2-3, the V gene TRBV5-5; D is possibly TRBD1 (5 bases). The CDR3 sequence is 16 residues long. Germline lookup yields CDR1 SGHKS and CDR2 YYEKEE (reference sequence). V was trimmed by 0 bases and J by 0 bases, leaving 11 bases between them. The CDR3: CASSLVLGPSTDTQYF. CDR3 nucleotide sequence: TGTGCCAGCAGCTTGGTTTTGGGGCCTAGCACAGATACGCAGTATTTT. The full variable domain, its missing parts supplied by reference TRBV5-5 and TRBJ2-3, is DAGVTQSPTHLIKTRGQQVTLRCSPISGHKSVSWYQQVLGQGPQFIFQYYEKEERGRGNFPDRFSARQFPNYSSELNVNALLLGDSALYLCASSLVLGPSTDTQYFGPGTRLTVL.

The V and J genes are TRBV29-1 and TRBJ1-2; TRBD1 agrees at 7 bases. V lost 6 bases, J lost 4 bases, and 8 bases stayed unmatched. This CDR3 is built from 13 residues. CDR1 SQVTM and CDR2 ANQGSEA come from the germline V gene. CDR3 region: CSVAPTGSYGYTF. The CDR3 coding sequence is TGCAGCGTCGCACCGACAGGGTCCTATGGCTACACCTTC. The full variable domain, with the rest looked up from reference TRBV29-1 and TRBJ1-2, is SAVISQKPSRDICQRGTSLTIQCQVDSQVTMMFWYRQQPGQSLTLIATANQGSEATYESGFVIDKFPISRPNLTFSTLTVSNMSPEDSSIYLCSVAPTGSYGYTFGSGTRLTVV.

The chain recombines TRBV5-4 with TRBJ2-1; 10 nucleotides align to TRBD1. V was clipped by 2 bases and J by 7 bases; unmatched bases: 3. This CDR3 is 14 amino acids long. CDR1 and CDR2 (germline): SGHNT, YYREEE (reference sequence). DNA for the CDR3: TGTGCCAGCAGCTTAGGACAGGGGGAAAATGAGCAGTTCTTC. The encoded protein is CASSLGQGENEQFF.

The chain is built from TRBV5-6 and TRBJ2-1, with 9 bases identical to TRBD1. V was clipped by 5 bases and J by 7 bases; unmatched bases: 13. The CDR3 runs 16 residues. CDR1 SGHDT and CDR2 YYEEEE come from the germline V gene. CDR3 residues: CASSYRGREVRNEQFF. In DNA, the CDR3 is TGTGCCAGCAGTTACAGGGGGCGCGAGGTTAGGAATGAGCAGTTCTTC.

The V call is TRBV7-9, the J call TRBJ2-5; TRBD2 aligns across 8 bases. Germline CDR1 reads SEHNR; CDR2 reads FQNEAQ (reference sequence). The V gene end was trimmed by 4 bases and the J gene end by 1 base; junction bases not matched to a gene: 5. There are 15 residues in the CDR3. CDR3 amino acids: CASSSAGGPQETQYF. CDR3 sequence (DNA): TGTGCCAGCAGCTCTGCGGGGGGCCCCCAAGAGACCCAGTACTTC. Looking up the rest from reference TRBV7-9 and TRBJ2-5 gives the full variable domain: DTGVSQNPRHKITKRGQNVTFRCDPISEHNRLYWYRQTLGQGPEFLTYFQNEAQLEKSRLLSDRFSAERPKGSFSTLEIQRTEQGDSAMYLCASSSAGGPQETQYFGPGTRLLVL.

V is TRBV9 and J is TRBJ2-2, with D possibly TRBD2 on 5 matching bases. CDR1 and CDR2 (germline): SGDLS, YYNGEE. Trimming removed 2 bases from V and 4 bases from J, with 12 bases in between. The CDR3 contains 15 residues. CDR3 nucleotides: TGTGCCAGCAGCGTGACGGGGTCCACCACCGGGGAGCTGTTTTTT. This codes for CASSVTGSTTGELFF. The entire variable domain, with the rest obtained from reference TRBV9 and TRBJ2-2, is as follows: DSGVTQTPKHLITATGQRVTLRCSPRSGDLSVYWYQQSLDQGLQFLIQYYNGEERAKGNILERFSAQQFPDLHSELNLSSLELGDSALYFCASSVTGSTTGELFFGEGSRLTVL.

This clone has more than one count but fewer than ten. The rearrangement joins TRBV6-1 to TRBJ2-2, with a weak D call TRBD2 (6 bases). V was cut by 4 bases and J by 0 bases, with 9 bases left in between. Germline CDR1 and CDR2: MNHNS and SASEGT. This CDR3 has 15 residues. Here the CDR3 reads CASSVWGANTGELFF. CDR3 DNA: TGTGCCAGCAGTGTCTGGGGGGCGAACACCGGGGAGCTGTTTTTT.

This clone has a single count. CDR3 sequence: CASGAPRDRGDNEQFF. DNA for the CDR3: TGTGCCAGCGGAGCCCCCCGGGACAGGGGGGACAATGAGCAGTTCTTC. The rearrangement links TRBV28 to TRBJ2-1; TRBD1 aligns across 11 bases. This CDR3 is 16 amino acids long. With V trimmed by 8 bases and J by 5 bases, 11 bases remained unmatched. Germline lookup yields CDR1 MDHEN and CDR2 SYDVKM.

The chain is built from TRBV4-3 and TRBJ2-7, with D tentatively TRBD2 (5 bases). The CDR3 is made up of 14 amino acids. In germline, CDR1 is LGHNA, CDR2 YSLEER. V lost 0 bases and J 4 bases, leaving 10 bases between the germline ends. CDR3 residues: CASSQDTRSYEQYF. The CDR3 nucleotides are TGCGCCAGCAGCCAAGATACTAGATCGTACGAGCAGTACTTC.

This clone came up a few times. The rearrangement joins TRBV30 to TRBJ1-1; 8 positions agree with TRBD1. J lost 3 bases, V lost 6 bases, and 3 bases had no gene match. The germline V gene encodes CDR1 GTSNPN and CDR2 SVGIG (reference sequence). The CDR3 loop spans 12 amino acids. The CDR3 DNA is TGTGCCTGCGGACAGGGAGACACTGAAGCTTTCTTT. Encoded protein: CACGQGDTEAFF.

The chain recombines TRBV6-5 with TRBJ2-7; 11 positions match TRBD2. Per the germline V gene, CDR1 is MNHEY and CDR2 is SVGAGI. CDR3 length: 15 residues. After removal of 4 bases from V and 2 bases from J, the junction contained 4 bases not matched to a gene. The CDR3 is CASSSTSGIPYEQYF. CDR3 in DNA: TGTGCCAGCAGTTCGACTAGCGGGATCCCCTACGAGCAGTACTTC.

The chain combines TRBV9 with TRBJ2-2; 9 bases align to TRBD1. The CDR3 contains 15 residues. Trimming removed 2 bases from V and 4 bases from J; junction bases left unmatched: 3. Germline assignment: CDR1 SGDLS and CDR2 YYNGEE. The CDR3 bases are TGTGCCAGCAGCGTTGGGACAGGGATCACCGGGGAGCTGTTTTTT. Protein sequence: CASSVGTGITGELFF.

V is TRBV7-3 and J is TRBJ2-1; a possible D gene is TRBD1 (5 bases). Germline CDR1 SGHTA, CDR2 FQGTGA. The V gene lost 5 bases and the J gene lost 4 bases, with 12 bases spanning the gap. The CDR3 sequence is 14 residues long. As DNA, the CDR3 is TGTGCCAGCAGCCCATCGACAGATTACAATGAGCAGTTCTTC. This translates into CASSPSTDYNEQFF. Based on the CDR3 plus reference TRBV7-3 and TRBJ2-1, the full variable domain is GAGVSQTPSNKVTEKGKYVELRCDPISGHTALYWYRQSLGQGPEFLIYFQGTGAADDSGLPNDRFFAVRPEGSVSTLKIQRTERGDSAVYLCASSPSTDYNEQFFGPGTRLTVL.

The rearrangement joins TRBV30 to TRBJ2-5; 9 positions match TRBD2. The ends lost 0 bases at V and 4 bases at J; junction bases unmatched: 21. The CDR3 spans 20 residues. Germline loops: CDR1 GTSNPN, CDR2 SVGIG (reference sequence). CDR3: CAWSVRWRTSGGSPRETQYF. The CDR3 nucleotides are TGTGCCTGGAGTGTACGTTGGAGGACCAGCGGGGGGAGTCCCCGAGAGACCCAGTACTTC.

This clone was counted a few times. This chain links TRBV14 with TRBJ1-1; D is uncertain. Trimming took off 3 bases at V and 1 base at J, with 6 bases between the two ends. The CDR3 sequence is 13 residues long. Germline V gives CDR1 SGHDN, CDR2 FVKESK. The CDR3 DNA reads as TGTGCCAGCAGCCAGTTGGCGAACACTGAAGCTTTCTTT. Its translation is CASSQLANTEAFF. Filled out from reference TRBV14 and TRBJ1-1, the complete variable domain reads EAGVTQFPSHSVIEKGQTVTLRCDPISGHDNLYWYRRVMGKEIKFLLHFVKESKQDESGMPNNRFLAERTGGTYSTLKVQPAELEDSGVYFCASSQLANTEAFFGQGTRLTVV.

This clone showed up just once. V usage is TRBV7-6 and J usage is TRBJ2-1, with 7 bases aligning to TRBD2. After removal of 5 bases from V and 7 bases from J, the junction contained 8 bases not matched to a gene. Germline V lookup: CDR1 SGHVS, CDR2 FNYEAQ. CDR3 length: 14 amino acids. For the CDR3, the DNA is TGTGCCAGCAGCCCTGGGGGGGGAATTAATGAGCAGTTCTTC. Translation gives CASSPGGGINEQFF.

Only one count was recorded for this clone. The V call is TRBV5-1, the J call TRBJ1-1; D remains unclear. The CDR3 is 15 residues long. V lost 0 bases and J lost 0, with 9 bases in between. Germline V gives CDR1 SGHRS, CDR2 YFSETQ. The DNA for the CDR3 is TGCGCCAGCAGCTTGGCACCGGGATTGAACACTGAAGCTTTCTTT. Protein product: CASSLAPGLNTEAFF.

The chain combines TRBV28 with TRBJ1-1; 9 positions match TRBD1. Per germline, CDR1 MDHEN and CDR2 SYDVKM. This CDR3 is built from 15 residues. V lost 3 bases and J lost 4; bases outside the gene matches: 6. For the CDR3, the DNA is TGTGCCAGCAGTTTGGGGGGACAGGGCTTCACTGAAGCTTTCTTT. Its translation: CASSLGGQGFTEAFF.

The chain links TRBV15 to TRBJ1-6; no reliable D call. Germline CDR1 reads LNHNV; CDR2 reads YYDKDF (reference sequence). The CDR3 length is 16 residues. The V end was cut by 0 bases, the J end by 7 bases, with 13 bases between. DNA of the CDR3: TGTGCCACCAGCAGAGATCTACCAGGTGGAAATTCACCCCTCCACTTT. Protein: CATSRDLPGGNSPLHF. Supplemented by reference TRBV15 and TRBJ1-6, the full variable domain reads DAMVIQNPRYQVTQFGKPVTLSCSQTLNHNVMYWYQQKSSQAPKLLFHYYDKDFNNEADTPDNFQSRRPNTSFCFLDIRSPGLGDTAMYLCATSRDLPGGNSPLHFGNGTRLTVT.

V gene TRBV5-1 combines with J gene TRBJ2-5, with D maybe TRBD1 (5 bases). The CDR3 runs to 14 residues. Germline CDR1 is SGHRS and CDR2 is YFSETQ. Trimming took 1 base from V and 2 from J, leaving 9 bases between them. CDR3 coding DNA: TGCGCCAGCAGCTTGATGACAGAACAAGAGACCCAGTACTTC. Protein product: CASSLMTEQETQYF.

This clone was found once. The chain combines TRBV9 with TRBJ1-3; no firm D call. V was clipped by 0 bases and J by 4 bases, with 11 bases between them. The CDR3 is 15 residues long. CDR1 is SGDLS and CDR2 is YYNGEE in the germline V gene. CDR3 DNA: TGTGCCAGCAGCGTAGTCGGGGAGCTCGGAAACACCATATATTTT. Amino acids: CASSVVGELGNTIYF.

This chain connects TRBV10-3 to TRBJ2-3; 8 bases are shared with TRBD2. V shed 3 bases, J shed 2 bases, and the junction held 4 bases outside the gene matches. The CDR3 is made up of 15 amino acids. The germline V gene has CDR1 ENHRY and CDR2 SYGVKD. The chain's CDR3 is CAISELAGPTDTQYF. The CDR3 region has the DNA TGTGCCATCAGTGAATTAGCGGGGCCCACAGATACGCAGTATTTT.

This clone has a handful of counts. CDR3 DNA sequence: TGTGCCTGGAGTGGTCGGGACAGCGGGAACACTGAAGCTTTCTTT. Protein sequence: CAWSGRDSGNTEAFF. The chain uses TRBV30 and TRBJ1-1, with TRBD1 matching 7 bases. V lost 1 base, J lost 1 base, and 6 bases stayed unmatched. The germline V gene has CDR1 GTSNPN and CDR2 SVGIG (reference sequence). The CDR3 runs 15 residues.

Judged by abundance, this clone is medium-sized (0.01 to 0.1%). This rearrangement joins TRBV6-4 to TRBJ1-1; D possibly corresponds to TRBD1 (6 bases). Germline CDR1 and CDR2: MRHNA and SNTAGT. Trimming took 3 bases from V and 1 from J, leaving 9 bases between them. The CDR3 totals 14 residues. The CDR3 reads CASSEGGENTEAFF. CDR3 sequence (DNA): TGTGCCAGCAGTGAAGGGGGAGAGAACACTGAAGCTTTCTTT.

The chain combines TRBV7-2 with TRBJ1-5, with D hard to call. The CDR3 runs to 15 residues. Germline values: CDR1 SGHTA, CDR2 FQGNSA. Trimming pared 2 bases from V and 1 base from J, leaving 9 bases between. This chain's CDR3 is CASSLFGVSNQPQHF. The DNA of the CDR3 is TGTGCCAGCAGCTTATTCGGGGTCAGCAATCAGCCCCAGCATTTT.

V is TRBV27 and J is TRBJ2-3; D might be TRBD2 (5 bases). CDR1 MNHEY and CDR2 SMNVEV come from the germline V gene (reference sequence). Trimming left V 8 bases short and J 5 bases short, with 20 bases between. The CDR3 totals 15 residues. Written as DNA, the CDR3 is TGTGCCAGCCGTAGGTGGGGAGATGGCGTAGATACGCAGTATTTT. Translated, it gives CASRRWGDGVDTQYF.

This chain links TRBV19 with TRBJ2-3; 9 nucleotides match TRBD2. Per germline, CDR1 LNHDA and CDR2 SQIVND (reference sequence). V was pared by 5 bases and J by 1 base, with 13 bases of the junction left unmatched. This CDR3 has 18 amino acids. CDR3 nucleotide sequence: TGTGCCAGTAGTCCTACCCATTGGCTAGCGGGACGCACAGATACGCAGTATTTT. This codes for CASSPTHWLAGRTDTQYF.